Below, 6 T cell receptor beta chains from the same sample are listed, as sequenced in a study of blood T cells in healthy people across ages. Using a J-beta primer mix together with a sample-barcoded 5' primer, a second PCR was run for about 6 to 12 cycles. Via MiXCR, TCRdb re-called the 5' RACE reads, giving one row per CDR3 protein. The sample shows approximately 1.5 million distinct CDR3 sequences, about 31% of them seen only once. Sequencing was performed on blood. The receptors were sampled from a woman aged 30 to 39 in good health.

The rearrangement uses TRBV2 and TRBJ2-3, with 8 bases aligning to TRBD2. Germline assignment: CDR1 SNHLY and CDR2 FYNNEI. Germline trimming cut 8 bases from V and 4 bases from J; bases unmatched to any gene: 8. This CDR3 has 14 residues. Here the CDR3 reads CASDRTSRSDTQYF. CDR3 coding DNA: TGTGCCAGCGATAGGACTAGCCGGTCAGATACGCAGTATTTT. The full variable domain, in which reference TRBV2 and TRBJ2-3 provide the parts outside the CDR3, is EPEVTQTPSHQVTQMGQEVILRCVPISNHLYFYWYRQILGQKVEFLVSFYNNEISEKSEIFDDQFSVERPDGSNFTLKIRSTKLEDSAMYFCASDRTSRSDTQYFGPGTRLTVL.

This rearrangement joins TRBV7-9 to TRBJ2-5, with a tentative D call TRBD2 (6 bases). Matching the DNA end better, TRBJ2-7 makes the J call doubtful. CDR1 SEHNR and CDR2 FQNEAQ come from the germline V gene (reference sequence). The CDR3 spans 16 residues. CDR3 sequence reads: CASSLSRGRGGDEQYF. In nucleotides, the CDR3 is TGTGCCAGCAGCTTAAGTCGGGGGAGAGGAGGCGACGAGCAGTACTTC.

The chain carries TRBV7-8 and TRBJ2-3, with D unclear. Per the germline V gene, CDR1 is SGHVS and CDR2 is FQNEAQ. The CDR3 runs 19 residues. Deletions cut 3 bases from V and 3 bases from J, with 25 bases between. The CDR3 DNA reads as TGTGCCAGCAGCTTTCGGTCACCTAAAACAATTATAAGGACAGATACGCAGTATTTT. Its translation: CASSFRSPKTIIRTDTQYF.

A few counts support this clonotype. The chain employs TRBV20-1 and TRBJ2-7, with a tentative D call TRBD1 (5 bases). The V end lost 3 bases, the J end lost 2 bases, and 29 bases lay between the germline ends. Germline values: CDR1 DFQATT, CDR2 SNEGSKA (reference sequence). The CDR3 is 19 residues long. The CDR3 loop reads CSARKGRRPPSSWAYEQYF. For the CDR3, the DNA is TGCAGTGCTAGGAAGGGGCGAAGACCACCCTCATCTTGGGCCTACGAGCAGTACTTC.

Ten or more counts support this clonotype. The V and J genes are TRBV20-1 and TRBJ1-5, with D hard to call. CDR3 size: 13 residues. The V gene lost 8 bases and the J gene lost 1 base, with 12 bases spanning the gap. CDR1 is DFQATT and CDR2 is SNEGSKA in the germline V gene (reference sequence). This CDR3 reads CSSTSGSNQPQHF. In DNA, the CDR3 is TGCAGTTCCACTTCGGGCAGCAATCAGCCCCAGCATTTT.

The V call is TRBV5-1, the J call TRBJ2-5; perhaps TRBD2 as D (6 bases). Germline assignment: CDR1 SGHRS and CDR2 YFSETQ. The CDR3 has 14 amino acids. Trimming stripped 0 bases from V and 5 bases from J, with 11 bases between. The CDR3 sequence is CASSLEGGVETQYF. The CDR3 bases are TGCGCCAGCAGCTTGGAGGGCGGGGTCGAGACCCAGTACTTC.